This T cell receptor beta chain is from a study of T cell clonality in common variable immunodeficiency (dated by TCRdb to about 2015). General findings and caveats noted by the study authors: CVID subjects shared fewer TCRbeta clones with each other than healthy controls did (p < 0.0001). CVID TCRbeta sequences were reported to have fewer deletions and N-nucleotide insertions and to lack highly modified clones with 13 or more V deletions. Compared with healthy controls, CVID subjects showed increased TCRbeta clonality (t-test p = 0.018), a feature most characteristic of about a third of subjects. The authors noted that sequencing repertoires of T cell subpopulations would be needed to clarify what caused the increased clonality in CVID. Even though DNA input was equal, the average per sample came to about 81,820 unique sequences for controls compared with some 29,000 for CVID samples. Patient heterogeneity within the CVID cohort put limits on correlating repertoire features with clinical complications.

Standard criteria, namely reduction of serum IgG, IgA and/or IgM below the normal range together with specific antibody deficiency, were applied for the diagnosis of CVID. A total of roughly 45 subjects (about 15 female and around 29 male; age range roughly 9 to 70 years, mean age around 39) were included in the CVID group. Most of the CVID patients and most of the healthy controls were of Caucasian heritage. Replacement immunoglobulin therapy had been administered to all CVID subjects for at least one year at the time of study participation. No CVID subject was ill or taking immunomodulatory or immunosuppressive medication when blood was collected. From each donor, about 5 to 8 ml of heparinized peripheral whole blood was collected. Genomic DNA from adults with common variable immune deficiency (CVID) and from healthy adult controls was used to sequence TCRbeta CDR3 repertoires. Diluted blood was subjected to density centrifugation over Hypaque 1077 or Ficoll-Paque for isolation of peripheral blood mononuclear cells. Genomic DNA was obtained from unsorted mononuclear cells through either Qiagen column purification or a centrifugation-based method.

Equivalent amounts of genomic DNA from CVID and control samples were used as sequencing input. For every sample, a 60 bp segment covering the rearranged TCRbeta CDR3 region was amplified and then sequenced. The immunoSEQ assay, a bias-corrected multiplex PCR combined with high-throughput sequencing, was used to amplify TCRbeta. Under the source paper's analysis protocol: Every unique nucleotide sequence was considered a clone and was annotated with V, D and J genes, copy number and frequency. Sequences were labeled productive if in frame, and non-productive if out of frame or containing stop codons. Clonality was calculated from Shannon's entropy as previously described. Mean CDR3 Kyte-Doolittle hydropathy was derived from the predicted amino acid sequences of productive clones. The R hclust function was used to hierarchically cluster scaled V gene usage with Manhattan distance and complete linkage. To assess clone sharing by CDR3 amino acid sequence, 12 repertoires per group were resampled over 100 rounds. The repertoires were searched for 55 to 75 published EBV-specific TCRbeta sequences and some 250 published CMV-specific TCRbeta sequences. A couple of CVID samples yielding fewer than 10,000 sequences were excluded from analysis, leaving fewer than 50 CVID repertoires. As stored in TCRdb, this immuneACCESS dataset retains in-frame rearrangements with V and J assigned. A fraction of the clones does not appear; measured against another copy, unresolved V genes explain less than half of the discrepancy, and the remainder lacks a known reason. The V and J calls and clone size were taken over from that table, and D and trimming were inferred from the DNA. The table shows approximately 20,000 clones here, with no singletons. The ten largest clones add up to under 3% of the sample.

Clipping removes 3 bases from V and 1 base from J, with 8 as the unmatched junction base count. The CDR3, from cysteine to phenylalanine, totals 16 residues. The 39 bases shown cover part of the CDR3, and their frame starts at base 1. For CDR1 and CDR2, the germline V gene (reference sequence) lists DFQATT and SNEGSKA. This clone has ten or more counts. The antigen this receptor binds is unknown. The read ends 3 residues shy of where the CDR3 ends; the end is completed using the germline J gene. This sequence uses TRBV20-1 and TRBJ2-7; the central 11 bases match TRBD2. The receptor was isolated from a human donor with common variable immunodeficiency. Source material: peripheral blood mononuclear cells. The CDR3 bases that were read are TGCAGTGCTAGGGCCCCTGGACTAGCGGGTTCCTACGAG. Translation gives CSARAPGLAGSYE. The entire CDR3 sequence reads CSARAPGLAGSYEQYF.